This T cell receptor beta chain was observed in a study of shared clonotypes between healthy human individuals. Overall study results and limits: Read depth was anticipated to influence clonotype sharing among donors.

V lost 0 bases and J lost 5; bases outside the gene matches: 9. The CDR3 runs to 16 residues. Germline loops: CDR1 SGHRS, CDR2 YFSETQ. On this clone itself: Its antigen is still unknown.

Method: immunoSEQ multiplex PCR; TCRdb's copy keeps in-frame clones and lacks some. The table has roughly 1,500,000 clones, 98% seen once. This sequence was found in a man aged 30 to 39 in good health. Source material: naive CD4+ T cells sorted from blood. Subset noted: CD45RA+ positively selected. The V call is TRBV5-1, the J call TRBJ2-3; 7 bases align to TRBD1. CDR3 residues: CASSLGQGEFRDTQYF. The CDR3 DNA reads TGCGCCAGCAGCTTGGGGCAGGGGGAGTTCAGAGATACGCAGTATTTT.